This T cell receptor beta chain emerged from a study of T-cell memory formation after mild COVID-19. Study-wide background: Largely, the TCR clusters proved donor specific. Study-level results: Contracting clones, day 15 to 85, had balanced CD4/CD8, and later expanders favored CD4+. Memory sampled before infection contained some responding clones, suggesting cross-reactive memory joined.

A single record per CDR3 protein comes from TCRdb applying MiXCR to the 5' RACE reads. In the table there are 50,000 or so distinct CDR3 sequences, roughly a quarter of which are singletons. A remark on this clonotype: Its matching antigen is unknown.

There are 15 residues in the CDR3. In germline, CDR1 is LNHNV, CDR2 YYDKDF (reference sequence). V was clipped by 1 base and J by 5 bases, with 15 bases between them. V gene TRBV15 combines with J gene TRBJ2-7, with D possibly TRBD2 on 6 matching bases. The sequence came from a man younger than 35 who had mild COVID-19 (a few samples of this study predate the infection). Cell type and time point are not known. The sequencing sample was made of PBMCs or a T cell subset sorted from them (not recorded which). Here the CDR3 DNA reads TGTGCCACCAGCAGAGGTCCAGTAGGAGGGAACGAGCAGTACTTC. This sequence encodes CATSRGPVGGNEQYF.